The TCR beta chain described here comes from a study of CD8+CD57+ T cells in acquired aplastic anemia. The germline CDR1 and CDR2 sequences are SGHVS and FNYEAQ. Trimming shortened V by 4 bases and J by 0 bases, and 14 bases separated the two germline ends. CDR3 length: 16 residues. TCR beta VDJ combinations and CDR3 sequences were profiled from genomic DNA. One entry per CDR3 protein, called by TCRdb with MiXCR from the reads. The data show around 170,000 distinct CDR3 sequences, around 60% seen once. This clonotype turned up a few times. This receptor was identified in a human donor in good health. The rearrangement uses TRBV7-6 and TRBJ2-3; D might be TRBD1 (6 bases). The source material was sorted CD4+, CD8+, or CD8+CD57+ T cells (not recorded which) from PBMCs. Here the CDR3 reads CASSYRDTISTDTQYF. The CDR3 DNA follows: TGTGCCAGCAGCTACCGGGACACCATTAGCACAGATACGCAGTATTTT.